The 27 T cell receptor beta chains below all came from one sample that was sequenced in a study of identical twins. MiXCR, run by TCRdb on the 5' RACE reads, gives a single entry per CDR3 protein. Of around 960,000 distinct CDR3 sequences in the sample, roughly an eighth were seen once. The same sample was also used in a study of yellow fever vaccine responses in identical twins.

Sequenced input: PBMCs. These receptors were collected from a young woman in good health.

This clonotype was observed at least ten times. The gene calls are TRBV29-1 and TRBJ2-1, with 10 bases identical to TRBD2. With V trimmed by 7 bases and J by 5 bases, 11 bases remained unmatched. The germline CDR1 and CDR2 sequences are SQVTM and ANQGSEA. The CDR3 spans 15 residues. CDR3 amino acids: CSARTSGQGDNEQFF. The DNA of the CDR3 is TGCAGCGCCCGGACTAGCGGCCAGGGGGACAATGAGCAGTTCTTC.

This sequence joins TRBV12-3 or TRBV12-4 and TRBJ1-4; 7 bases are shared with TRBD1. V shed 8 bases, J shed 1 base, and the junction held 10 bases outside the gene matches. The CDR3 is 16 amino acids. CDR3 bases: TGTGCCAGCCTCAACAGGGGAGGATTAACTAATGAAAAACTGTTTTTT. This sequence encodes CASLNRGGLTNEKLFF.

The CDR3 here is CASIRGVRNSPLHF. DNA for the CDR3: TGTGCCAGCATCCGGGGGGTGAGGAATTCACCCCTCCACTTT. V and J are TRBV21-1 and TRBJ1-6; the table gives TRBD1 as D, unverified against the DNA. TRBV21-1 is listed as a pseudogene. The CDR3 has 14 amino acids.

The chain uses TRBV7-9 and TRBJ1-4; D remains unclear. Germline V lookup: CDR1 SEHNR, CDR2 FQNEAQ (reference sequence). The CDR3 covers 14 residues. Trimming pared 2 bases from V and 8 bases from J, leaving 12 bases between. Here the CDR3 DNA reads TGTGCCAGCAGCTTAAAGGTCCGGAAGGAAAAACTGTTTTTT. Translation: CASSLKVRKEKLFF. Full variable domain (missing parts from reference TRBV7-9 and TRBJ1-4): DTGVSQNPRHKITKRGQNVTFRCDPISEHNRLYWYRQTLGQGPEFLTYFQNEAQLEKSRLLSDRFSAERPKGSFSTLEIQRTEQGDSAMYLCASSLKVRKEKLFFGSGTQLSVL.

This clonotype was seen many times. This chain uses TRBV5-8 with TRBJ2-2, with a tentative D call TRBD2 (5 bases). The germline gives CDR1 SGHTS, CDR2 YDEGEE. CDR3 size: 14 residues. V lost 0 bases to trimming and J lost 4 bases, with 7 bases between them. The CDR3: CASSLGGITGELFF. DNA for the CDR3: TGTGCCAGCAGCTTGGGAGGGATCACCGGGGAGCTGTTTTTT.

The chain links TRBV20-1 to TRBJ2-2; D might be TRBD1 (6 bases). Trimming took off 0 bases at V and 1 base at J, with 12 bases between the two ends. The length of the CDR3 is 16 residues. Germline CDR1 DFQATT, CDR2 SNEGSKA (reference sequence). CDR3 sequence (DNA): TGCAGTGCTAGAGATTCCGAGACAGGGAACACCGGGGAGCTGTTTTTT. Translation gives CSARDSETGNTGELFF.

This clonotype occurred many times. J is TRBJ2-7 and V is TRBV28; 8 bases line up with TRBD1. The CDR3 extends over 13 amino acids. With 3 bases clipped from V and 5 bases from J, the junction kept 3 bases outside the gene matches. From germline, CDR1 is MDHEN and CDR2 SYDVKM. Here the CDR3 reads CASSFRTGHEQYV. The CDR3 DNA reads TGTGCCAGCAGTTTCCGGACAGGGCACGAGCAGTACGTC.

This clonotype was picked up a small number of times. The chain uses TRBV20-1 and TRBJ1-2; the D is unclear. The CDR3 is 13 residues long. V was shortened by 4 bases and J by 8 bases, with 17 bases between the two germline ends. The germline gives CDR1 DFQATT, CDR2 SNEGSKA (reference sequence). DNA for the CDR3: TGCAGTGCTATCGACCCGGGTCTGTCGGGCTACACCTTC. It translates to CSAIDPGLSGYTF.

This clonotype was observed a handful of times. This chain links TRBV5-1 with TRBJ1-1; D remains ambiguous. CDR3 length: 15 residues. Germline CDR1 SGHRS, CDR2 YFSETQ. V lost 4 bases and J 8 bases, leaving 21 bases between the germline ends. This chain's CDR3 is CASSPIASGRAEAFF. DNA for the CDR3: TGCGCCAGCAGCCCCATCGCCTCGGGGAGAGCGGAAGCTTTCTTT.

This chain connects TRBV20-1 to TRBJ1-5; no clear D. The germline CDR1 and CDR2 sequences are DFQATT and SNEGSKA (reference sequence). The germline V and J ends were trimmed by 4 bases and 3 bases, with 16 bases remaining between them. The CDR3 length is 15 residues. In DNA form, the CDR3 reads TGCAGTGCTACTAGTGGGATCCTGGTCAATCAGCCCCAGCATTTT. Translated: CSATSGILVNQPQHF.

The genes are TRBV6-1 and TRBJ1-6; 8 nucleotides agree with TRBD1. The CDR3 covers 16 residues. Germline CDR1 MNHNS, CDR2 SASEGT. V trimming: 4 bases; J trimming: 4 bases; junction bases outside the gene matches: 6. The CDR3 DNA reads TGTGCCAGCAGTGCCGGACAGGGAAGGTATAATTCACCCCTCCACTTT. It translates to CASSAGQGRYNSPLHF.

This clonotype has only a few counts. The chain is built from TRBV4-1 and TRBJ2-3; D uncertain. Per the germline V gene, CDR1 is MGHRA and CDR2 is YSYEKL. V lost 3 bases and J 6 bases, leaving 16 bases between the germline ends. This CDR3 has 15 residues. The CDR3 coding sequence is TGCGCCAGCAGCCAGACTGTCGGAGCATCCGATACGCAGTATTTT. This codes for CASSQTVGASDTQYF.

This clonotype has just a few counts. The chain recombines TRBV20-1 with TRBJ2-5; a possible D gene is TRBD2 (6 bases). The germline CDR1 and CDR2 sequences are DFQATT and SNEGSKA (reference sequence). CDR3 length equals 12 residues. With 3 bases removed from V and 5 bases from J, the gap between germline ends came to 10 bases. The CDR3 here is CSASLGRETQYF. CDR3 bases: TGCAGTGCTAGTTTAGGGAGGGAGACCCAGTACTTC.

The CDR3 is CASSFPWDRGLGTEAFF. In DNA form, the CDR3 reads TGTGCCAGCAGTTTTCCCTGGGACAGGGGGCTTGGCACTGAAGCTTTCTTT. V and J are TRBV12-3 or TRBV12-4 and TRBJ1-1; 12 positions agree with TRBD1. V lost 3 bases, J lost 4 bases, and 9 bases stayed unmatched. This CDR3 contains 17 residues.

In its sample, this clonotype was seen a few times. The V gene is TRBV25-1, the J gene TRBJ1-1; 9 positions match TRBD1. Losses at the gene ends were 8 bases for V and 4 bases for J; bases not matched to a gene: 2. This CDR3 region has 12 residues. Germline V CDR1 and CDR2: MGHDK, SYGVNS. The CDR3 region has the DNA TGTGCCAGCTACAGGGGGCCCACTGAAGCTTTCTTT. Translation gives CASYRGPTEAFF.

CDR3 coding DNA: TGTGCCAGCAGCCCCCGCAGCGGGGGAGATATGCCAGATACGCAGTATTTT. This translates into CASSPRSGGDMPDTQYF. This rearrangement joins TRBV13 to TRBJ2-3, with 8 bases lining up with TRBD2. This CDR3 contains 17 residues. Germline CDR1 is PRHDT and CDR2 is FYEKMQ (reference sequence). V trimming: 5 bases; J trimming: 4 bases; junction bases outside the gene matches: 14.

In its sample, this clonotype was seen a few times. The chain combines TRBV12-3 or TRBV12-4 with TRBJ2-3, with TRBD1 identical over 9 bases. V was clipped by 6 bases and J by 3 bases; unmatched bases: 7. The CDR3 covers 15 residues. CDR3 nucleotide sequence: TGTGCCAGCAGCACAGGGGGCGGTCGGACAGATACGCAGTATTTT. Its translation is CASSTGGGRTDTQYF.

This clonotype was observed a few times. This chain joins TRBV6-2 or TRBV6-3 and TRBJ2-1; D is possibly TRBD1 or TRBD2 (5 bases each). Germline CDR1 MNHEY, CDR2 SVGEGT. This CDR3 comprises 14 residues. The V gene lost 8 bases and the J gene lost 7 bases, with 18 bases spanning the gap. In DNA, the CDR3 is TGTGCCAGCGCCCGTCTGGGGGTTCGGAATGAGCAGTTCTTC. Protein sequence: CASARLGVRNEQFF.

This clonotype has ten or more counts. In DNA, the CDR3 is TGTGCCAGCAGTGAAACCCTCCAGGGAGGGACCAAAAACATTCAGTACTTC. Translation: CASSETLQGGTKNIQYF. The chain carries TRBV6-1 and TRBJ2-4; TRBD2 matches at 7 bases. This CDR3 comprises 17 residues. CDR1 and CDR2 (germline): MNHNS, SASEGT. Trimming cost V 2 bases and J 2 bases; bases outside gene matches: 9.

The rearrangement uses TRBV20-1 and TRBJ1-1; D is possibly TRBD1 (6 bases). The germline gives CDR1 DFQATT, CDR2 SNEGSKA (reference sequence). V lost 2 bases and J 5 bases, leaving 12 bases between the germline ends. The CDR3 totals 13 residues. CDR3 coding DNA: TGCAGTGCTAGAAAACAGGGTGTGACTGAAGCTTTCTTT. Protein: CSARKQGVTEAFF.

This clonotype has more than one count but fewer than ten. The rearrangement links TRBV7-9 to TRBJ1-1, with TRBD1 matching 7 bases. CDR1 SEHNR and CDR2 FQNEAQ come from the germline V gene (reference sequence). The CDR3 has 13 residues. V lost 7 bases to trimming and J lost 3 bases; unmatched junction nucleotides: 5. CDR3 sequence reads: CASTTGADTEAFF. The CDR3 DNA reads TGTGCCAGCACAACAGGGGCGGACACTGAAGCTTTCTTT. The full variable domain, rest sourced from reference TRBV7-9 and TRBJ1-1, is DTGVSQNPRHKITKRGQNVTFRCDPISEHNRLYWYRQTLGQGPEFLTYFQNEAQLEKSRLLSDRFSAERPKGSFSTLEIQRTEQGDSAMYLCASTTGADTEAFFGQGTRLTVV.

This clonotype was detected only a few times. The chain uses TRBV6-5 and TRBJ2-5; weak D call: TRBD2 (5 bases). Germline-derived CDR1 and CDR2 are MNHEY and SVGAGI. V lost 2 bases to trimming and J lost 7 bases, with 14 bases between them. The CDR3 is made up of 14 amino acids. The CDR3 reads CASSYAAASGTQYF. The CDR3 DNA reads as TGTGCCAGCAGTTACGCGGCTGCGAGCGGGACCCAGTACTTC.

This chain links TRBV4-2 with TRBJ2-3, with D possibly matching TRBD2 (6 bases). V was shortened by 1 base and J by 2 bases, with 10 bases between the two germline ends. CDR3 size: 15 residues. Germline CDR1 LGHNA, CDR2 YNFKEQ. As DNA, the CDR3 is TGTGCCAGCAGCCAAGGCGGGACTTACACAGATACGCAGTATTTT. Translating gives CASSQGGTYTDTQYF.

This clonotype occurred a few times. The chain combines TRBV6-2 or TRBV6-3 with TRBJ2-7, with TRBD2 matching over 7 bases. Germline assignment: CDR1 MNHEY and CDR2 SVGEGT. The V segment lost 5 bases and the J segment 6 bases; nucleotides outside the gene matches: 4. The CDR3 runs to 12 residues. CDR3 nucleotide sequence: TGTGCCAGCAGTGTCTGGGGGGGCGAGCAGTACGTC. It translates to CASSVWGGEQYV.

A few counts support this clonotype. This chain joins TRBV20-1 and TRBJ1-1; 10 positions match TRBD1. The germline V gene has CDR1 DFQATT and CDR2 SNEGSKA (reference sequence). V shed 5 bases and J 3 bases; nucleotides not matched to a gene: 3. The CDR3 is 13 amino acids. CDR3 DNA sequence: TGCAGTGCTCCGGGACAGGGGTACACTGAAGCTTTCTTT. Translation: CSAPGQGYTEAFF.

The chain joins TRBV4-1 to TRBJ2-2; tentative D call: TRBD2 (6 bases). The CDR3 spans 14 residues. Per germline, CDR1 MGHRA and CDR2 YSYEKL. V was shortened by 0 bases and J by 7 bases, with 9 bases between the two germline ends. CDR3 sequence reads: CASSQDMGGGELFF. Written as DNA, the CDR3 is TGCGCCAGCAGCCAAGATATGGGAGGCGGGGAGCTGTTTTTT.

In its sample, this clonotype was seen a few times. The chain uses TRBV10-2 and TRBJ1-6, with D perhaps TRBD1 (6 bases). The germline CDR1 and CDR2 sequences are WSHSY and SAAADI. This CDR3 is built from 14 residues. Trimming removed 6 bases from V and 9 bases from J, with 15 bases in between. DNA for the CDR3: TGCGCCAGCAGAGTACAGGGCGGCGGTTCACCCCTCCACTTT. Amino acid sequence: CASRVQGGGSPLHF.